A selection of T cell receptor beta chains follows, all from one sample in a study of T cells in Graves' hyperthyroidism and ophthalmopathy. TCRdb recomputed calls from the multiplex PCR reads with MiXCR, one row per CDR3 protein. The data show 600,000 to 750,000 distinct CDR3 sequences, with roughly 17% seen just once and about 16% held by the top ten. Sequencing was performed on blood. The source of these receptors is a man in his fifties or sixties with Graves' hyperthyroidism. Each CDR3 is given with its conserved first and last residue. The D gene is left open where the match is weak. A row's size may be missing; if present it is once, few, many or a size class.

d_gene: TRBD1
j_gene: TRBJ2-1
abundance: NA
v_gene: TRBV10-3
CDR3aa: CAISDPGGDEQFF
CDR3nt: TGTGCCATCAGTGATCCAGGGGGCGATGAGCAGTTCTTC

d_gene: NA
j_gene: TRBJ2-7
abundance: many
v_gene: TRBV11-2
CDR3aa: CASSQTPEQYF
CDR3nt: TGTGCCAGCAGCCAAACCCCGGAGCAGTACTTC

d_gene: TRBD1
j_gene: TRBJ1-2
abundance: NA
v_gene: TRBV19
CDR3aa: CASSMADRDGYGYTF
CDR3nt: TGTGCCAGTAGTATGGCGGACAGGGATGGGTATGGCTACACCTTC

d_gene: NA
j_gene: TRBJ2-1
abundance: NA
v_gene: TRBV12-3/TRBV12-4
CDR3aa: CASRAPGLTSYNEQFF
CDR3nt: TGTGCCAGCAGGGCGCCGGGACTTACCTCCTACAATGAGCAGTTCTTC

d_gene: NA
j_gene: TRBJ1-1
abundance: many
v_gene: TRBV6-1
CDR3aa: CASSEAGAVNTEAFF
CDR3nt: TGTGCCAGCAGTGAAGCTGGGGCAGTGAACACTGAAGCTTTCTTT

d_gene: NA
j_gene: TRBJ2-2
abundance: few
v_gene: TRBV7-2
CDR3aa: CASSWEENTGELFF
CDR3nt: TGTGCCAGCAGCTGGGAAGAGAACACCGGGGAGCTGTTTTTT

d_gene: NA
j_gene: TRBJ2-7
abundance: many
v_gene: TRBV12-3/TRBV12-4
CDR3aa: CASSLARRAGAYEQYF
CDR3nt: TGTGCCAGCAGTTTAGCACGGAGGGCGGGGGCGTACGAGCAGTACTTC

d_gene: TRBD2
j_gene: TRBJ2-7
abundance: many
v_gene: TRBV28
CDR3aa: CASQSGGSSYEQYF
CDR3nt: TGTGCCTCCCAGAGCGGGGGCAGCTCCTACGAGCAGTACTTC

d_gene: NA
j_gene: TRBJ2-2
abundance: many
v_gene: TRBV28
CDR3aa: CASSSGHANTGELFF
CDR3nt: TGTGCCAGCAGCTCCGGACACGCGAACACCGGGGAGCTGTTTTTT

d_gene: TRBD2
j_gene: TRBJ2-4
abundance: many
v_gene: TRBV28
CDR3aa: CASTLLGGNIQYF
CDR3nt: TGTGCCAGCACCCTCTTGGGGGGGAACATTCAGTACTTC

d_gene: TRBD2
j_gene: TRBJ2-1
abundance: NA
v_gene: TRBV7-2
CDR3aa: CASSLVGLDANEQFF
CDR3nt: TGTGCCAGCAGCTTAGTTGGACTAGATGCAAATGAGCAGTTCTTC

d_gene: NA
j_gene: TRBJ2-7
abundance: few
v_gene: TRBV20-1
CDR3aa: CSAYEWQYF
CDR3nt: TGCAGTGCCTACGAATGGCAGTACTTC

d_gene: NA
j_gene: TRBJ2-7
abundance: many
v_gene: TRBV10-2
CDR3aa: CASSEAGGYEQYF
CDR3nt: TGCGCCAGCAGTGAAGCAGGGGGGTACGAGCAGTACTTC

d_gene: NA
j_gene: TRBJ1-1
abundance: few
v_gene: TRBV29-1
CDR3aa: CSVEVGFEAFF
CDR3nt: TGCAGCGTTGAGGTCGGCTTTGAAGCTTTCTTT

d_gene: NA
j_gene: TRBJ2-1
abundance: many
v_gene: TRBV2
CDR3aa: CASSEALLYNEQFF
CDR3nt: TGTGCCAGCAGTGAAGCGCTTCTGTACAATGAGCAGTTCTTC

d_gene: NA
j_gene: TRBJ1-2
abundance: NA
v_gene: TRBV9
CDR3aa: CASSVASNGDYGYTF
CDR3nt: TGTGCCAGCAGCGTAGCCTCGAACGGGGACTATGGCTACACCTTC

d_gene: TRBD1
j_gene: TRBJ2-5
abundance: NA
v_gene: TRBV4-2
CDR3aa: CASSQKSTGGQETQYF
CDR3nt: TGTGCCAGCAGCCAAAAGAGTACAGGGGGCCAAGAGACCCAGTACTTC

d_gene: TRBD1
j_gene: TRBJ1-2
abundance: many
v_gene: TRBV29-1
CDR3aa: CSVESDRWSSNYGYTF
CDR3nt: TGCAGCGTTGAATCGGACAGGTGGTCCTCTAACTATGGCTACACCTTC

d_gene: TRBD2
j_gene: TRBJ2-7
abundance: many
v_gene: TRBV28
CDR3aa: CASLHSGNAREQYF
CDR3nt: TGTGCCAGCCTACATAGCGGGAATGCGAGAGAGCAGTACTTC

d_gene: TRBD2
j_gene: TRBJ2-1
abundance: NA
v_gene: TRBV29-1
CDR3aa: CSVEGLTSGSYNEQFF
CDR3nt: TGCAGCGTTGAAGGTCTGACTAGCGGGAGCTACAATGAGCAGTTCTTC

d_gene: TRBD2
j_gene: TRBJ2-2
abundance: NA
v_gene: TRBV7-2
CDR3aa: CASRTSGDTRELFF
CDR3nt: TGTGCCAGCAGGACTAGCGGAGACACCCGGGAGCTGTTTTTT

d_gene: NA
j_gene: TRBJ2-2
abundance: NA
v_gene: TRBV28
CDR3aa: CASSPILYSTGELFF
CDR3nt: TGTGCCAGCAGTCCCATTTTATATAGCACCGGGGAGCTGTTTTTT

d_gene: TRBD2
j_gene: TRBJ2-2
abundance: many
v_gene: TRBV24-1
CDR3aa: CATGEGATGELFF
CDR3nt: TGTGCCACAGGGGAGGGCGCAACCGGGGAGCTGTTTTTT

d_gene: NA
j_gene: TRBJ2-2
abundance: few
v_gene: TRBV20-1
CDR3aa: CSARKPYLNTGELFF
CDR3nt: TGCAGTGCTAGAAAGCCTTATCTGAACACCGGGGAGCTGTTTTTT

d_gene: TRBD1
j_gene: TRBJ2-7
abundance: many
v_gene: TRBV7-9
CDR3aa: CASSLGDRVIDYEQYF
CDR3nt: TGTGCCAGCAGCTTAGGTGACAGGGTAATCGACTACGAGCAGTACTTC

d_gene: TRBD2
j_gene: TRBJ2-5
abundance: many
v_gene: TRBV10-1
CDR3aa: CASSEGIAGETQYF
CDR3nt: TGCGCCAGCAGTGAGGGTATAGCGGGAGAGACCCAGTACTTC

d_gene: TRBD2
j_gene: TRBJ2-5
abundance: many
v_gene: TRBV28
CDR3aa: CASSFSSRLAGVGETQYF
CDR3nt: TGTGCCAGCAGTTTCTCTTCCAGGCTAGCGGGAGTTGGGGAGACCCAGTACTTC

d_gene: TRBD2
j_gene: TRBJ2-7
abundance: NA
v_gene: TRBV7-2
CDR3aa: CASSSYRLAGGPYEQYF
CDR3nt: TGTGCCAGCAGCTCCTACAGACTAGCGGGAGGGCCTTACGAGCAGTACTTC

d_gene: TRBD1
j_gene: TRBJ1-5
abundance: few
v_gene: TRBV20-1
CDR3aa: CSASDRVKPQHF
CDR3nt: TGCAGTGCTAGCGACAGGGTTAAGCCCCAGCATTTT

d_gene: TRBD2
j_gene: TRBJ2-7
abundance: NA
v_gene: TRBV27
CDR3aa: CASSTGTTSYEQYF
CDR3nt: TGTGCCAGCAGCACCGGGACTACCTCCTACGAGCAGTACTTC

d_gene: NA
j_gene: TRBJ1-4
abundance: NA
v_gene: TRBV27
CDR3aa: CASRRKVLDNEKLFF
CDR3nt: TGTGCCAGCAGGCGTAAGGTCCTGGATAATGAAAAACTGTTTTTT

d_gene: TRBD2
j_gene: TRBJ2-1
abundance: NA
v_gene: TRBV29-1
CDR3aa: CSVGAGYNEQLF
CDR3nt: TGCAGCGTTGGAGCGGGGTACAATGAGCAGCTCTTC

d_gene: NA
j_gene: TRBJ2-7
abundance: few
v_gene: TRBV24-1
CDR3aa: CATSVGDEQYF
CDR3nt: TGTGCCACCAGTGTAGGTGACGAGCAGTACTTC

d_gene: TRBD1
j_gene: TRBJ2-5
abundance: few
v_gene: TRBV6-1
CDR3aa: CASRGQGRGEETQYF
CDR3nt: TGTGCCAGCAGAGGACAGGGGAGAGGCGAAGAGACCCAGTACTTC

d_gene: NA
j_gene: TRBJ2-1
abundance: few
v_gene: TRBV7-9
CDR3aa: CASTPVGREGDNEQFF
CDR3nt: TGTGCCAGCACTCCAGTGGGGAGGGAGGGGGACAATGAGCAGTTCTTC

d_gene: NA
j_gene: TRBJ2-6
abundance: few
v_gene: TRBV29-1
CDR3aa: CSVEGDGISGANVLTF
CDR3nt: TGCAGCGTTGAAGGGGACGGGATCTCTGGGGCCAACGTCCTGACTTTC

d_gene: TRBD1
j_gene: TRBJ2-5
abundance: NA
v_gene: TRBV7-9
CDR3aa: CASSPAGTGVTQYF
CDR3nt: TGTGCCAGCAGCCCTGCGGGGACAGGGGTGACCCAGTACTTC

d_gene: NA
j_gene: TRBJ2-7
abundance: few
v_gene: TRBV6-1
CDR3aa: CATKADPSSYEQYF
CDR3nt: TGTGCCACCAAGGCGGACCCCAGCTCCTACGAGCAGTACTTC

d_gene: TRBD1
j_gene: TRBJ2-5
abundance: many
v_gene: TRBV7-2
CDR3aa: CASSPNPDRGRLQETQYF
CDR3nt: TGTGCCAGCAGCCCCAATCCCGACAGGGGGAGACTCCAAGAGACCCAGTACTTC

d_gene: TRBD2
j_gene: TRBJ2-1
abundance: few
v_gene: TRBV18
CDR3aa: CASSPVTSGAGEQFF
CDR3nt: TGTGCCAGCTCACCTGTAACTAGCGGGGCGGGTGAGCAGTTCTTC

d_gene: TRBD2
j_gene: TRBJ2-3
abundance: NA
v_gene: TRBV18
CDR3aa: CASSPGLAGIYTDTQYF
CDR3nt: TGTGCCAGCTCACCCGGACTAGCGGGAATATACACAGATACGCAGTATTTT

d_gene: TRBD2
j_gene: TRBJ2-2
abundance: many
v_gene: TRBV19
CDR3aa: CASTTSGSTGELFF
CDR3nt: TGTGCCAGTACGACTAGCGGAAGCACCGGGGAGCTGTTTTTT

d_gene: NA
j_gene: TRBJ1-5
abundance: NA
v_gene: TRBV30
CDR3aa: CAWKDGVGPQHF
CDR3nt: TGTGCCTGGAAGGACGGGGTCGGGCCCCAGCATTTT

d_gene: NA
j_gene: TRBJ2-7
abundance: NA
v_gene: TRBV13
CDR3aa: CASSLEGSPTHEQYF
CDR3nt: TGTGCCAGCAGCTTAGAGGGCTCCCCAACGCACGAGCAGTACTTC

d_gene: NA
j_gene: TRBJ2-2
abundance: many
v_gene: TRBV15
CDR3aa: CATSPANTGELFF
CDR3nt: TGTGCCACCAGCCCTGCGAACACCGGGGAGCTGTTTTTT

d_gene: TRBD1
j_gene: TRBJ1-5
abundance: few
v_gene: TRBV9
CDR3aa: CASSVGTGLGGQPQHF
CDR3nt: TGTGCCAGCAGCGTAGGGACAGGGCTTGGAGGACAGCCCCAGCATTTT

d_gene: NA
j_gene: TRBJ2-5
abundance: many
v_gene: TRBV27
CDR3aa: CASSLRRVETQYF
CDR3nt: TGTGCCAGCAGTTTACGCAGGGTAGAGACCCAGTACTTC

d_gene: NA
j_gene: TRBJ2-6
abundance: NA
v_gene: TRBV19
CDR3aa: CASSISRQGTGANVLTF
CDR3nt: TGTGCCAGTAGTATTAGTCGTCAGGGGACTGGGGCCAACGTCCTGACTTTC

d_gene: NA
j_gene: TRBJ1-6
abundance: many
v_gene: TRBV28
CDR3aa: CASLHWAQMGHNSPLHF
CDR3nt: TGTGCCAGCCTCCATTGGGCACAGATGGGCCATAATTCACCCCTCCACTTT

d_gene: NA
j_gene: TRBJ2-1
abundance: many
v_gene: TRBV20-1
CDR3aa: CSAAILNSYNEQFF
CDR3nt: TGCAGTGCCGCGATTCTAAACTCCTACAATGAGCAGTTCTTC

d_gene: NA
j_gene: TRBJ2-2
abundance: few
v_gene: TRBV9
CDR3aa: CASSVEAATGELFF
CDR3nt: TGTGCCAGCAGCGTAGAGGCGGCAACCGGGGAGCTGTTTTTT

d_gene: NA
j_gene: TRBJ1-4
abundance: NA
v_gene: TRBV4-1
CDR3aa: CASSQERRGLGEKLFF
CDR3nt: TGCGCCAGCAGCCAAGAAAGACGAGGGCTAGGAGAAAAACTGTTTTTT

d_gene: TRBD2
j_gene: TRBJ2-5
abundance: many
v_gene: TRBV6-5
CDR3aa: CASSYGGALAGETQYF
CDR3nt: TGTGCCAGCAGTTACGGCGGGGCACTAGCGGGAGAGACCCAGTACTTC

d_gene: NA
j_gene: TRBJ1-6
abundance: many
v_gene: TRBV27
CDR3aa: CASSFSRVSPLHF
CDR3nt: TGTGCCAGCTCCTTCAGCCGGGTTTCACCCCTCCACTTT

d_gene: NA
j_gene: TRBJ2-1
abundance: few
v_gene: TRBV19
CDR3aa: CASSSQTGSYNEQFF
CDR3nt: TGTGCCAGTAGCTCTCAGACGGGATCCTACAATGAGCAGTTCTTC

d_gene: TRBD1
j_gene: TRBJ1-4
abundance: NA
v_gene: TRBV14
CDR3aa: CASSQDSGGEKLFF
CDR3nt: TGTGCCAGCAGCCAAGATTCAGGGGGTGAAAAACTGTTTTTT

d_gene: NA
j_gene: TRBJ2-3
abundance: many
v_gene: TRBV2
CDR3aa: CASRRDRPTDTQYF
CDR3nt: TGTGCCAGCAGACGGGACCGGCCCACAGATACGCAGTATTTT

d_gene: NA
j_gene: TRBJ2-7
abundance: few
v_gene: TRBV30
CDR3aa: CAWGRDLLYEQYF
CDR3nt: TGTGCCTGGGGCCGGGACTTACTATACGAGCAGTACTTC

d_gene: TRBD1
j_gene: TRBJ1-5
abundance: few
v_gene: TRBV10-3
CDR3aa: CAIRDRGDNQPQHF
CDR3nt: TGTGCCATCAGGGACAGGGGGGACAATCAGCCCCAGCATTTT

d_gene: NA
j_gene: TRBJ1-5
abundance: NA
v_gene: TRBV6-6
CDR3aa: CASSYSAVNQPQHF
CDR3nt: TGTGCCAGCAGTTACTCGGCCGTCAATCAGCCCCAGCATTTT